Below, 26 T cell receptor beta chains from the same sample are listed, as sequenced in a study of cytomegalovirus exposure and HLA in healthy donors. Researchers ran the PCR with 60 Vbeta and 13 Jbeta primers. Clones were sequenced by immunoSEQ multiplex PCR, and TCRdb holds only the in-frame ones, with some missing. The sample shows some 150,000 clones, 55% to 70% of them seen only once. The sample comprised PBMCs. The receptors derive from a woman in her fifties or sixties in good health and CMV-seropositive.

The chain links TRBV19 to TRBJ2-7; maybe TRBD2 (6 bases). V was trimmed by 6 bases and J by 0 bases, leaving 15 bases between them. The CDR3 has 15 residues. CDR1 is LNHDA and CDR2 is SQIVND in the germline V gene (reference sequence). The CDR3 region has the DNA TGTGCCAGTAGCCGGACCAAGCGGGTCTCCTACGAGCAGTACTTC. This codes for CASSRTKRVSYEQYF.

V is TRBV13 and J is TRBJ2-1; a weak D match, TRBD2 (5 bases). From germline, CDR1 is PRHDT and CDR2 FYEKMQ (reference sequence). This CDR3 contains 12 residues. Trimming shortened V by 5 bases and J by 9 bases, and 11 bases separated the two germline ends. Here the CDR3 reads CASSPPGGEQFF. In DNA, the CDR3 is TGTGCCAGCAGCCCCCCAGGAGGTGAGCAGTTCTTC. The entire variable domain, with the rest obtained from reference TRBV13 and TRBJ2-1, is as follows: AAGVIQSPRHLIKEKRETATLKCYPIPRHDTVYWYQQGPGQDPQFLISFYEKMQSDKGSIPDRFSAQQFSDYHSELNMSSLELGDSALYFCASSPPGGEQFFGPGTRLTVL.

The gene calls are TRBV30 and TRBJ2-1; 10 bases map to TRBD2. Germline CDR1 GTSNPN, CDR2 SVGIG (reference sequence). The CDR3 totals 15 residues. After removal of 8 bases from V and 9 bases from J, the junction contained 16 bases not matched to a gene. The CDR3 DNA sequence: TGTGCCGCGCGCCCGGGACTAGCGAGTTCTGGTGAGCAGTTCTTC. Its translation is CAARPGLASSGEQFF.

V gene TRBV30 combines with J gene TRBJ2-5; possibly TRBD2 for D (5 bases). The CDR3 is made up of 13 amino acids. V lost 0 bases and J 7 bases, leaving 12 bases between the germline ends. Per the germline V gene, CDR1 is GTSNPN and CDR2 is SVGIG (reference sequence). Here the CDR3 reads CAWSVPGVGTQYF. The CDR3 DNA reads TGTGCCTGGAGTGTACCCGGGGTCGGGACCCAGTACTTC. Full variable domain (remainder filled in from reference TRBV30 and TRBJ2-5): SQTIHQWPATLVQPVGSPLSLECTVEGTSNPNLYWYRQAAGRGLQLLFYSVGIGQISSEVPQNLSASRPQDRQFILSSKKLLLSDSGFYLCAWSVPGVGTQYFGPGTRLLVL.

The gene calls are TRBV6-1 and TRBJ1-5; no reliable D call. Trimming took off 8 bases at V and 1 base at J, with 9 bases between the two ends. This CDR3 is built from 13 residues. Germline CDR1 and CDR2: MNHNS and SASEGT. CDR3 in DNA: TGTGCCAGCGTCGAGACAAGCAATCAGCCCCAGCATTTT. Translation gives CASVETSNQPQHF.

This clone was recorded a few times. V gene TRBV7-9 combines with J gene TRBJ1-2; no definite D call. CDR3 length equals 15 residues. Germline CDR1 reads SEHNR; CDR2 reads FQNEAQ (reference sequence). V lost 1 base and J 6 bases, leaving 15 bases between the germline ends. The DNA for the CDR3 is TGTGCCAGCAGCTTAGACGGCGAGACACGGCATGGCTACACCTTC. This gives the protein CASSLDGETRHGYTF.

This chain joins TRBV19 and TRBJ2-3, with 10 positions matching TRBD2. From germline, CDR1 is LNHDA and CDR2 SQIVND (reference sequence). The CDR3 runs to 18 residues. J gave up 0 bases and V 3 bases, and 9 bases lay outside the gene matches. The CDR3 bases are TGTGCCAGTAGTATTCTTTCGGGACTAGCGACTAGCACAGATACGCAGTATTTT. It is translated as CASSILSGLATSTDTQYF.

This chain connects TRBV5-1 to TRBJ1-2; 9 bases agree with TRBD1. V shed 4 bases, J shed 8 bases, and the junction held 9 bases outside the gene matches. Germline assignment: CDR1 SGHRS and CDR2 YFSETQ. This CDR3 contains 14 residues. CDR3 DNA sequence: TGCGCCAGCAGCGTGACAGGGGGACAAGGGGGCTACACCTTC. The encoded protein is CASSVTGGQGGYTF. Together with reference TRBV5-1 and TRBJ1-2, the CDR3 gives the full variable domain: KAGVTQTPRYLIKTRGQQVTLSCSPISGHRSVSWYQQTPGQGLQFLFEYFSETQRNKGNFPGRFSGRQFSNSRSEMNVSTLELGDSALYLCASSVTGGQGGYTFGSGTRLTVV.

As regards this clone: Additional DNA sequences in this sample encode the identical CDR3. V and J are TRBV28 and TRBJ2-1; no clear D. Trimming removed 3 bases at V and 4 bases at J, with 4 bases between. The CDR3 contains 12 residues. Germline lookup yields CDR1 MDHEN and CDR2 SYDVKM. CDR3 coding DNA: TGTGCCAGCAGTTTCCTATACAATGAGCAGTTCTTC. This encodes CASSFLYNEQFF.

This clone occurred once. The chain employs TRBV30 and TRBJ2-3; 7 nucleotides align to TRBD2. The CDR3 loop spans 14 amino acids. Per germline, CDR1 GTSNPN and CDR2 SVGIG (reference sequence). V gave up 1 base and J gave up 1 base; unmatched junction bases: 2. CDR3: CAWSARGGTDTQYF. Here the CDR3 DNA reads TGTGCCTGGAGTGCCCGGGGGGGCACAGATACGCAGTATTTT. Supplemented by reference TRBV30 and TRBJ2-3, the full variable domain reads SQTIHQWPATLVQPVGSPLSLECTVEGTSNPNLYWYRQAAGRGLQLLFYSVGIGQISSEVPQNLSASRPQDRQFILSSKKLLLSDSGFYLCAWSARGGTDTQYFGPGTRLTVL.

V gene TRBV28 combines with J gene TRBJ2-5; a possible D gene is TRBD1 (7 bases). CDR3 size: 14 residues. Trimming took 7 bases from V and 1 from J, leaving 13 bases between them. In germline, CDR1 is MDHEN, CDR2 SYDVKM. CDR3 nucleotides: TGTGCCAGCACCGCGGGGACAGCCCAAGAGACCCAGTACTTC. Translation gives CASTAGTAQETQYF. Together with reference TRBV28 and TRBJ2-5, the CDR3 gives the full variable domain: DVKVTQSSRYLVKRTGEKVFLECVQDMDHENMFWYRQDPGLGLRLIYFSYDVKMKEKGDIPEGYSVSREKKERFSLILESASTNQTSMYLCASTAGTAQETQYFGPGTRLLVL.

This clone was found a few times. This chain connects TRBV19 to TRBJ2-7, with D perhaps matching TRBD2 (7 bases). Trimming shortened V by 6 bases and J by 0 bases, and 15 bases separated the two germline ends. Germline V gives CDR1 LNHDA, CDR2 SQIVND (reference sequence). This CDR3 is built from 15 residues. CDR3 residues: CASRPQGGGSYEQYF. The CDR3, as DNA: TGTGCCAGTAGGCCCCAAGGGGGGGGCTCCTACGAGCAGTACTTC. Full variable domain (missing parts from reference TRBV19 and TRBJ2-7): DGGITQSPKYLFRKEGQNVTLSCEQNLNHDAMYWYRQDPGQGLRLIYYSQIVNDFQKGDIAEGYSVSREKKESFPLTVTSAQKNPTAFYLCASRPQGGGSYEQYFGPGTRLTVT.

The chain uses TRBV28 and TRBJ1-5; 9 bases are shared with TRBD1. J was trimmed by 6 bases and V by 6 bases; bases with no gene match: 3. CDR3 length: 13 residues. Germline CDR1 reads MDHEN; CDR2 reads SYDVKM. The CDR3 DNA reads TGTGCCAGCAGGGGACAGGGCTCTCAGCCCCAGCATTTT. Protein: CASRGQGSQPQHF.

The chain employs TRBV10-1 and TRBJ2-5; D perhaps matches TRBD1 (5 bases). The CDR3 spans 12 residues. Trimming pared 10 bases from V and 0 bases from J, leaving 9 bases between. The germline V gene encodes CDR1 WNHNN and CDR2 SYGVQD (reference sequence). The chain's CDR3 is CAKNRYQETQYF. The CDR3 DNA follows: TGCGCCAAAAACAGGTACCAAGAGACCCAGTACTTC.

This sequence joins TRBV5-1 and TRBJ2-3, with TRBD1 identical over 8 bases. The germline CDR1 and CDR2 sequences are SGHRS and YFSETQ. This CDR3 comprises 14 residues. Trimming at V came to 4 bases and at J to 2 bases, leaving 3 bases not matched to a gene. The CDR3 region has the DNA TGCGCCAGCAGCCTGGGACAGGTCACAGATACGCAGTATTTT. It yields the protein CASSLGQVTDTQYF.

This chain connects TRBV18 to TRBJ2-1, with 8 bases identical to TRBD2. The CDR3 runs 18 residues. Germline values: CDR1 KGHSH, CDR2 LQKENI. J lost 0 bases, V lost 1 base, and 8 bases had no gene match. The CDR3 loop is CASSPRSGNSYSYNEQFF. The CDR3, as DNA: TGTGCCAGCTCACCACGTAGCGGGAACTCCTACTCCTACAATGAGCAGTTCTTC.

J is TRBJ1-1 and V is TRBV7-2; tentatively, D is TRBD1 (6 bases). V was shortened by 5 bases and J by 11 bases, with 15 bases between the two germline ends. Germline V CDR1 and CDR2: SGHTA, FQGNSA. The length of the CDR3 is 12 residues. CDR3 coding DNA: TGTGCCAGCAGCCTAACCCGACAGGAGGCTTTCTTT. This translates into CASSLTRQEAFF.

The rearrangement joins TRBV6-5 to TRBJ1-2; a weak D match, TRBD1 (5 bases). The CDR3 loop spans 16 amino acids. Germline V gene lookup returns CDR1 MNHEY and CDR2 SVGAGI. V was trimmed by 0 bases and J by 3 bases, leaving 14 bases between them. As DNA, the CDR3 is TGTGCCAGCAGTTACTCGACACGGGGGGATGACTATGGCTACACCTTC. This gives the protein CASSYSTRGDDYGYTF.

The chain uses TRBV2 and TRBJ1-4; no clear D gene. V lost 6 bases and J lost 1, with 15 bases in between. Germline CDR1 reads SNHLY; CDR2 reads FYNNEI. There are 16 residues in the CDR3. The CDR3 loop is CASSQSRRETNEKLFF. DNA of the CDR3: TGTGCCAGCAGCCAAAGTAGACGGGAAACTAATGAAAAACTGTTTTTT. The complete variable domain, with remaining parts taken from reference TRBV2 and TRBJ1-4, reads EPEVTQTPSHQVTQMGQEVILRCVPISNHLYFYWYRQILGQKVEFLVSFYNNEISEKSEIFDDQFSVERPDGSNFTLKIRSTKLEDSAMYFCASSQSRRETNEKLFFGSGTQLSVL.

The J gene is TRBJ1-2, the V gene TRBV6-5; D unclear. The V gene's germline CDR1 is MNHEY and CDR2 SVGAGI. V was clipped by 11 bases and J by 0 bases, with 13 bases between them. The CDR3 extends over 13 amino acids. The chain's CDR3 is CAARGDSNYGYTF. The CDR3 nucleotides are TGTGCCGCCAGAGGAGATTCTAACTATGGCTACACCTTC.

The chain is built from TRBV25-1 and TRBJ2-2, with 8 nucleotides matching TRBD1. Germline loops: CDR1 MGHDK, CDR2 SYGVNS. The CDR3 sequence is 14 residues long. The ends lost 3 bases at V and 7 bases at J; junction bases unmatched: 4. CDR3 DNA: TGTGCCAGCAGTGACCTGACAGGGGACGGGGAGCTGTTTTTT. This encodes CASSDLTGDGELFF.

V gene TRBV19 combines with J gene TRBJ1-5, with D tentatively TRBD1 (6 bases). Germline assignment: CDR1 LNHDA and CDR2 SQIVND (reference sequence). V was shortened by 5 bases and J by 6 bases, with 20 bases between the two germline ends. CDR3 length: 16 amino acids. For the CDR3, the DNA is TGTGCCAGTAGTCCCCTTGGCACAGGGCACGGTCAGCCCCAGCATTTT. Translated, it gives CASSPLGTGHGQPQHF.

The V gene is TRBV18, the J gene TRBJ2-7; 15 bases align to TRBD2. V gave up 4 bases and J gave up 0 bases; unmatched junction bases: 10. CDR3 length: 19 amino acids. The germline V gene has CDR1 KGHSH and CDR2 LQKENI. CDR3 sequence reads: CASSRITGTSGRTSYEQYF. For the CDR3, the DNA is TGTGCCAGCTCACGGATCACCGGGACTAGCGGGAGGACCTCCTACGAGCAGTACTTC.

CDR3 DNA: TGCAGCGTTGTCGGGACAACCTACGAGCAGTACTTC. The encoded protein is CSVVGTTYEQYF. This sequence joins TRBV29-1 and TRBJ2-7; a weak D match, TRBD1 (6 bases). Germline V gene data show CDR1 as SQVTM and CDR2 as ANQGSEA. V lost 4 bases, J lost 2 bases, and 9 bases lay in between. The CDR3 consists of 12 residues.

V usage is TRBV10-3 and J usage is TRBJ1-3; tentatively, D is TRBD1 (5 bases). The CDR3 covers 14 residues. Germline V gene data show CDR1 as ENHRY and CDR2 as SYGVKD. V lost 5 bases and J lost 0, with 8 bases in between. Here the CDR3 reads CAISQGVSGNTIYF. DNA of the CDR3: TGTGCCATCAGTCAGGGCGTCTCTGGAAACACCATATATTTT.

The chain couples TRBV13 to TRBJ1-2, with a weak D call TRBD1 (6 bases). The CDR3 totals 15 residues. Trimming stripped 3 bases from V and 6 bases from J, with 17 bases between. CDR1 PRHDT and CDR2 FYEKMQ come from the germline V gene (reference sequence). The CDR3 coding sequence is TGTGCCAGCAGCTTTCCCCCTCAGGGGAGAGATGGCTACACCTTC. It codes for CASSFPPQGRDGYTF.